These 13 T cell receptor beta chains came from one sample sequenced in a study of blood T cell repertoires in COVID-19. Libraries were prepared by immunoSEQ multiplex PCR; TCRdb keeps only in-frame clonotypes and omits some of them. Of approximately 120,000 clones listed, 70% to 75% are singletons. Sequencing used peripheral blood. Every receptor here comes from a man older than 75 with COVID-19, enrolled during active disease.

This clone was seen a few times. In nucleotides, the CDR3 is TGTGCCAGCAGCTTAGAAGTGCCAAGCCTCTACTTC. It is translated as CASSLEVPSLYF. The V call is TRBV7-2, the J call TRBJ2-5; the D is unclear. Germline CDR1 and CDR2: SGHTA and FQGNSA. The V gene lost 1 base and the J gene lost 14 bases, with 14 bases spanning the gap. The CDR3 has 12 residues.

The chain links TRBV7-3 to TRBJ2-3, with 7 bases lining up with TRBD2. CDR3 length: 16 residues. With 2 bases clipped from V and 3 bases from J, the junction kept 8 bases outside the gene matches. Germline lookup yields CDR1 SGHTA and CDR2 FQGTGA. In DNA, the CDR3 is TGTGCCAGCAGCTTACTAGGCGGGAGTGAGACAGATACGCAGTATTTT. The encoded protein is CASSLLGGSETDTQYF.

The V and J genes are TRBV9 and TRBJ2-7; TRBD2 is a possible D gene (6 bases). CDR3 length: 17 residues. Germline V gene lookup returns CDR1 SGDLS and CDR2 YYNGEE. Deletions cut 4 bases from V and 0 bases from J, with 20 bases between. In nucleotides, the CDR3 is TGTGCCAGCAGCCCCTCGGGGGAGACCCTTTTCTCCTACGAGCAGTACTTC. Translation: CASSPSGETLFSYEQYF. Together with reference TRBV9 and TRBJ2-7, the CDR3 gives the full variable domain: DSGVTQTPKHLITATGQRVTLRCSPRSGDLSVYWYQQSLDQGLQFLIQYYNGEERAKGNILERFSAQQFPDLHSELNLSSLELGDSALYFCASSPSGETLFSYEQYFGPGTRLTVT.

This clone appeared a few times. J is TRBJ2-5 and V is TRBV7-9, with D perhaps TRBD2 (5 bases). The CDR3 loop spans 13 amino acids. Germline loops: CDR1 SEHNR, CDR2 FQNEAQ (reference sequence). V lost 5 bases to trimming and J lost 4 bases, with 11 bases between them. CDR3 region: CASSTGVRETQYF. For the CDR3, the DNA is TGTGCCAGCAGCACCGGGGTGAGAGAGACCCAGTACTTC.

This rearrangement joins TRBV10-3 to TRBJ2-1; possible D gene TRBD2, 5 bases. V dropped 10 bases and J dropped 5 bases, with 18 bases sitting between them. The CDR3 contains 14 residues. CDR1 is ENHRY and CDR2 is SYGVKD in the germline V gene. The CDR3 protein is CATDVASNNNEQFF. CDR3 sequence (DNA): TGTGCCACCGACGTGGCTAGCAATAACAATGAGCAGTTCTTC.

V is TRBV29-1 and J is TRBJ2-1; TRBD1 matches 8 bases. The CDR3 totals 13 residues. Germline V gives CDR1 SQVTM, CDR2 ANQGSEA. V gave up 6 bases and J gave up 9 bases; unmatched junction bases: 10. The CDR3 region has the DNA TGCAGCGTCCCGGGACAGGTTACTCCTGAGCAGTTCTTC. It yields the protein CSVPGQVTPEQFF.

This chain connects TRBV5-1 to TRBJ2-2; possibly TRBD2 for D (5 bases). Looked up from germline, CDR1 is SGHRS and CDR2 is YFSETQ. The CDR3 has 15 residues. V lost 0 bases and J 0 bases, leaving 6 bases between the germline ends. The CDR3 DNA is TGCGCCAGCAGCTTGGGAGGGACGAACACCGGGGAGCTGTTTTTT. It encodes CASSLGGTNTGELFF.

The chain recombines TRBV11-2 with TRBJ2-2; 11 nucleotides line up with TRBD1. The CDR3 loop spans 16 amino acids. With V trimmed by 4 bases and J by 5 bases, 6 bases remained unmatched. CDR1 is SGHAT, CDR2 FQNNGV, per germline. The CDR3 is CASSSDRGRRTGELFF. The CDR3 region has the DNA TGTGCCAGCAGCTCGGACAGGGGGCGCCGGACCGGGGAGCTGTTTTTT.

J is TRBJ1-2 and V is TRBV7-3; unclear D gene. Germline assignment: CDR1 SGHTA and CDR2 FQGTGA. V was cut by 0 bases and J by 8 bases, with 16 bases left in between. CDR3 size: 15 residues. DNA of the CDR3: TGTGCCAGCAGCTTAACATCAGAGGGAGCTTACGGCTACACCTTC. It codes for CASSLTSEGAYGYTF.

The CDR3 loop reads CASQQGAKGEAFF. CDR3 sequence (DNA): TGTGCCAGTCAACAGGGGGCGAAGGGTGAAGCTTTCTTT. The chain uses TRBV2 and TRBJ1-1; 9 positions agree with TRBD1. The V gene end was trimmed by 9 bases and the J gene end by 7 bases; junction bases not matched to a gene: 9. Germline values: CDR1 SNHLY, CDR2 FYNNEI. This CDR3 is built from 13 residues.

The J gene is TRBJ2-7, the V gene TRBV6-1, with D uncertain. There are 15 residues in the CDR3. V lost 1 base, J lost 3 bases, and 13 bases lay in between. CDR1 MNHNS and CDR2 SASEGT come from the germline V gene. The CDR3 loop reads CASSEGRRMDYEQYF. The CDR3 DNA sequence: TGTGCCAGCAGTGAAGGGCGGCGGATGGACTACGAGCAGTACTTC.

This clone appeared many times. The chain is built from TRBV10-1 and TRBJ2-6; 7 bases match TRBD1. Germline trimming cut 9 bases from V and 2 bases from J; bases unmatched to any gene: 4. CDR1 and CDR2 from the germline V gene are WNHNN and SYGVQD (reference sequence). The length of the CDR3 is 14 residues. The CDR3: CASTTGAGANVLTF. The CDR3 bases are TGCGCCAGTACCACAGGGGCTGGGGCCAACGTCCTGACTTTC.

V is TRBV7-3 and J is TRBJ2-3; 10 positions match TRBD2. The CDR3 covers 16 residues. Germline V gene sequence: CDR1 SGHTA, CDR2 FQGTGA. V was pared by 3 bases and J by 5 bases, with 8 bases of the junction left unmatched. The CDR3 region is CASSFASGRGGDTQYF. The CDR3 region has the DNA TGTGCCAGCAGCTTCGCTAGCGGGAGAGGTGGAGATACGCAGTATTTT. The full variable domain, with the rest looked up from reference TRBV7-3 and TRBJ2-3, is GAGVSQTPSNKVTEKGKYVELRCDPISGHTALYWYRQSLGQGPEFLIYFQGTGAADDSGLPNDRFFAVRPEGSVSTLKIQRTERGDSAVYLCASSFASGRGGDTQYFGPGTRLTVL.